Following are 6 T cell receptor beta chains from one sample sequenced in a study of blood T cells in healthy people across ages. A second about 6 to 11 cycle PCR used barcoded and J-beta primers. TCRdb re-called the 5' RACE reads through MiXCR, storing one row per CDR3 protein. The sample lists 1.5 million to 2 million distinct CDR3 sequences, roughly 27% occurring once. Material: blood. These TCRs come from a woman between 25 and 40 years old in good health.

CDR3: CASSPYPPVGADEKLFF. CDR3 DNA: TGTGCCAGCAGTCCATACCCACCTGTGGGGGCAGATGAAAAACTGTTTTTT. The V gene is TRBV12-3 or TRBV12-4, the J gene TRBJ1-4; tentatively, D is TRBD1 (6 bases). The V and J ends lost 5 bases and 6 bases respectively, with 22 bases between them. There are 17 residues in the CDR3.

This clonotype came up many times. The V call is TRBV6-5, the J call TRBJ2-5; the D gene is possibly TRBD1 (5 bases). Germline CDR1 reads MNHEY; CDR2 reads SVGAGI. V was cut by 0 bases and J by 5 bases, with 13 bases left in between. CDR3 size: 15 residues. Written as DNA, the CDR3 is TGTGCCAGCAGTTACTCAGGACATCTGGAGGAGACCCAGTACTTC. Translation: CASSYSGHLEETQYF.

This rearrangement joins TRBV30 to TRBJ1-1, with 8 bases fitting TRBD1. The ends lost 2 bases at V and 5 bases at J; junction bases unmatched: 4. Germline loops: CDR1 GTSNPN, CDR2 SVGIG (reference sequence). The CDR3 is 13 amino acids. CDR3: CAWSRQGRTEAFF. CDR3 sequence (DNA): TGTGCCTGGAGTCGACAGGGGAGGACTGAAGCTTTCTTT.

This clonotype showed up just a few times. A read error is possible here, since a much larger clone lies one base away. This chain joins TRBV3-1 and TRBJ2-4; tentative D call: TRBD1 (5 bases). Germline V gene lookup returns CDR1 LGHDT and CDR2 YNNKEL (reference sequence). Trimming cost V 6 bases and J 13 bases, with 16 bases left between them. The CDR3 contains 12 residues. The CDR3 DNA sequence: TGTGCCAGCAGTCACGCAGGGTTGAGGCAGTACTTC. Protein product: CASSHAGLRQYF.

This clonotype has ten or more counts. V usage is TRBV10-3 and J usage is TRBJ2-5; TRBD2 might be the D (5 bases). Trimming cost V 0 bases and J 4 bases, with 9 bases left between them. This CDR3 has 14 amino acids. CDR1 is ENHRY and CDR2 is SYGVKD in the germline V gene. CDR3 sequence (DNA): TGTGCCATCAGTGAGTCGGGCGGGTCAGAGACCCAGTACTTC. Translating it yields CAISESGGSETQYF.

The chain links TRBV12-3 or TRBV12-4 to TRBJ1-1, with no clear D. V shed 7 bases and J shed 13 bases, with 19 bases lying between them. The CDR3 is 12 residues long. The CDR3 reads CASTPEGLTLFF. CDR3 DNA: TGTGCCAGCACTCCTGAAGGGCTCACCCTTTTCTTT.